These T cell receptor beta chains were read from a single sample in a study of cytomegalovirus exposure and HLA in healthy donors. Sequencing was performed with immunoSEQ multiplex PCR; in TCRdb, only in-frame clones are kept and a portion is missing. The sample contains tens of thousands of clones, around 68% of which appear only once. Sequencing input: PBMCs. These receptor sequences come from a man aged 25-45 years in good health and CMV-seronegative. Each CDR3 is given with its conserved first and last residue. The D gene is left open where the match is weak. Rows give clone size only sometimes, using once, few, many, or a class for an expanded clone.

j_gene | abundance | d_gene | v_gene | CDR3nt | CDR3aa
TRBJ2-7 | once | . | TRBV29-1 | TGCAGCGTTGAGACGGGAGCGAACTACGAGCAGTACTTC | CSVETGANYEQYF
TRBJ1-2 | . | . | TRBV30 | TGTGCCTGGGACGGACAATATCAAGGCTATGGCTACACCTTC | CAWDGQYQGYGYTF
TRBJ2-4 | . | TRBD1 | TRBV19 | TGTGCCAGTAGTTCCAGGACAGGGCTAGCCAAAAACATTCAGTACTTC | CASSSRTGLAKNIQYF
TRBJ2-1 | . | . | TRBV9 | TGTGCCAGCAGCGTGGTGACTAGAAATGAGCAGTTCTTC | CASSVVTRNEQFF
TRBJ2-3 | . | . | TRBV4-1 | TGCGCCAGCAGCCAAGGTCCAGCAGATACGCAGTATTTT | CASSQGPADTQYF
TRBJ2-5 | . | . | TRBV5-8 | TGTGCCAGCATCCTCGGTGGGGGGAGGCACCAAGAGACCCAGTACTTC | CASILGGGRHQETQYF
TRBJ2-7 | . | . | TRBV7-2 | TGTGCCAGCAGCTTAATGAGGTCGGTCAGGGGCCACGAGCAGTACTTC | CASSLMRSVRGHEQYF
TRBJ2-1 | . | TRBD2 | TRBV27 | TGTGCCAGCAGTTTACCCAAACTAGCGGGAGCCCCCAATGAGCAGTTCTTC | CASSLPKLAGAPNEQFF
TRBJ2-7 | . | . | TRBV4-1 | TGCGCCAGCAGCCAAGAAGTTGGGGGGAGGATCTACGAGCAGTACTTC | CASSQEVGGRIYEQYF
TRBJ2-1 | few | . | TRBV6-4 | TGTGCCAGCAGCCCCCAGGGGGGAGGACCCTACAATGAGCAGTTCTTC | CASSPQGGGPYNEQFF
TRBJ2-1 | . | TRBD2 | TRBV5-1 | TGCGCCAGCAGCTTGATCCCAGGACTAGCGGGAGGGCCCGGGAATGAGCAGTTCTTC | CASSLIPGLAGGPGNEQFF
TRBJ2-5 | . | . | TRBV5-1 | TGCGCCAGCAGCTTGGTTCGGTCCGGGGAGACCCAGTACTTC | CASSLVRSGETQYF
TRBJ1-2 | . | TRBD1 | TRBV29-1 | TGCAACGTTGATCAGGGGGGTGGCTACACCTTC | CNVDQGGGYTF
TRBJ2-5 | . | . | TRBV9 | TGTGCCAGCAGCGTAGCCCCGGACTCGGCCGCCTCGGCCCAGTACTTC | CASSVAPDSAASAQYF
TRBJ2-5 | few | . | TRBV9 | TGTGCCAGCAGCGTAGGAACCGGGACCCAGTACTTC | CASSVGTGTQYF